Below, 7 T cell receptor beta chains from the same sample are listed, as sequenced in a study of circulating and synovial CD4+ cells in juvenile arthritis. TCRdb keeps only in-frame clones here, not all; method: immunoSEQ multiplex PCR. The table has 35,000 or so clones, nearly 95% seen once. Specimen: CD4+ T cells from blood. Receptors originate from a human donor with juvenile idiopathic arthritis.

The chain combines TRBV28 with TRBJ1-1; possible D gene TRBD1, 6 bases. V lost 3 bases and J lost 11, with 16 bases in between. The CDR3 sequence is 13 residues long. Germline V gene data show CDR1 as MDHEN and CDR2 as SYDVKM. Here the CDR3 reads CASSFAGAPGAFF. For the CDR3, the DNA is TGTGCCAGCAGTTTCGCGGGGGCGCCTGGGGCTTTCTTT. Complete variable domain (other parts from reference TRBV28 and TRBJ1-1): DVKVTQSSRYLVKRTGEKVFLECVQDMDHENMFWYRQDPGLGLRLIYFSYDVKMKEKGDIPEGYSVSREKKERFSLILESASTNQTSMYLCASSFAGAPGAFFGQGTRLTVV.

The sample holds a few counts of this clone. The chain joins TRBV6-5 to TRBJ2-7; D may be TRBD2 (7 bases). Germline CDR1 and CDR2: MNHEY and SVGAGI. The CDR3 is 15 amino acids. V shed 7 bases and J shed 0 bases, with 16 bases lying between them. CDR3 DNA: TGTGCCAGCAAGAAGGGGGGGGGAACCTCCTACGAGCAGTACTTC. This codes for CASKKGGGTSYEQYF.

J is TRBJ2-7 and V is TRBV5-1, with 12 bases identical to TRBD2. Germline CDR1 SGHRS, CDR2 YFSETQ. V trimming: 3 bases; J trimming: 6 bases; junction bases outside the gene matches: 1. This CDR3 spans 13 amino acids. CDR3 amino acids: CASSWGLAGEQYF. The CDR3, as DNA: TGCGCCAGCAGCTGGGGACTAGCGGGCGAGCAGTACTTC.

The chain uses TRBV7-9 and TRBJ1-1; no clear D gene. The CDR3 has 19 residues. V was trimmed by 0 bases and J by 0 bases, leaving 20 bases between them. CDR1 and CDR2 (germline): SEHNR, FQNEAQ (reference sequence). CDR3 in DNA: TGTGCCAGCAGCTTAGCGATAGGAGGATCAAGTACTCTGAACACTGAAGCTTTCTTT. Translation: CASSLAIGGSSTLNTEAFF.

The table lists this clone with a count of one. As DNA, the CDR3 is TGTGCCAGCAGGACACAGGGTTGGGGAAGTAGCTACGAGCAGTACTTC. Its protein product is CASRTQGWGSSYEQYF. J is TRBJ2-7 and V is TRBV6-6; maybe TRBD1 (6 bases). The germline V gene encodes CDR1 MNHNY and CDR2 SVGAGI (reference sequence). The length of the CDR3 is 16 residues. Trimming cost V 6 bases and J 3 bases, with 21 bases left between them.

As concerns this clone: This sample also contains other DNA sequences that code for the same CDR3. V gene TRBV7-2 combines with J gene TRBJ1-6; TRBD1 aligns across 8 bases. Looked up from germline, CDR1 is SGHTA and CDR2 is FQGNSA. This CDR3 is built from 14 residues. V was pared by 1 base and J by 11 bases, with 4 bases of the junction left unmatched. The CDR3, as DNA: TGTGCCAGCAGCTTAGGGACAGGGACGCCACCCCTCCACTTT. Amino acids: CASSLGTGTPPLHF.

In DNA, the CDR3 is TGTGCCAGCAGCCAAGTAGCGGGGTACGAGACCGGGGAGCTGTTTTTT. This sequence encodes CASSQVAGYETGELFF. The V call is TRBV4-2, the J call TRBJ2-2; 8 bases fit TRBD2. CDR3 size: 16 residues. Trimming cost V 1 base and J 5 bases; bases outside gene matches: 6. Germline CDR1 and CDR2: LGHNA and YNFKEQ.